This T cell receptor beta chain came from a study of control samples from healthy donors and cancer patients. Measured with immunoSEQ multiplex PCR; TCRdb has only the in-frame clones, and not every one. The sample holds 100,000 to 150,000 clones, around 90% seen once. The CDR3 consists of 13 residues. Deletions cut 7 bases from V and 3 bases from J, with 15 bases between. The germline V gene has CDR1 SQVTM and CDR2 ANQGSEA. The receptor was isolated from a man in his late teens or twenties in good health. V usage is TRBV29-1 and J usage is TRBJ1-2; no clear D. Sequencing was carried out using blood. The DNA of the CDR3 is TGCAGCGCTTGGGATTCATTAGACTATGGCTACACCTTC. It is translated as CSAWDSLDYGYTF.